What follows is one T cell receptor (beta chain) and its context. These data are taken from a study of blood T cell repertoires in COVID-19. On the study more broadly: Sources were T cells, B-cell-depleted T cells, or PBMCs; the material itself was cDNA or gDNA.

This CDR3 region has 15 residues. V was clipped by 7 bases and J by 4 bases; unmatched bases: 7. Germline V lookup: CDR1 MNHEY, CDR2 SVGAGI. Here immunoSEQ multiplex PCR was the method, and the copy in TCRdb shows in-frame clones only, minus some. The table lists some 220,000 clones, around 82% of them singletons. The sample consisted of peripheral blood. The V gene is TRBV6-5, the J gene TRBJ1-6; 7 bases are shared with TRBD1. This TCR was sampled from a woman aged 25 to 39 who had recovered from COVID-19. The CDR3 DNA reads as TGTGCCAGCACCTCGACAGGGCAATATAATTCACCCCTCCACTTT. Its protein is CASTSTGQYNSPLHF.